The 23 T cell receptor beta chains given below trace back to one sample, sequenced in a study of regulatory T cells in long-lasting Graves disease. The authors built TCR beta libraries using iRepertoire HTBI primers and Arm-PCR of CDR3 regions. Via MiXCR, TCRdb re-called the multiplex PCR reads, giving one row per CDR3 protein. In the table there are 400,000 to 500,000 distinct CDR3 sequences, approximately 22% of which are singletons. Time point here: persistent/refractory GD, antithyroid drugs over 5 years with positive TRAb. There was RNA extracted from PBMCs, and the TCR library was made from it. The sample in question was peripheral blood mononuclear cells (PBMCs), obtained when the disease was refractory, from a patient treated with antithyroid drugs. All receptors come from a female donor with Graves disease.

This clonotype was picked up a small number of times. The chain joins TRBV7-9 to TRBJ1-1; tentatively, D is TRBD1 (5 bases). Germline CDR1 reads SEHNR; CDR2 reads FQNEAQ (reference sequence). The V end was cut by 5 bases, the J end by 6 bases, with 16 bases between. The CDR3 loop spans 14 amino acids. The chain's CDR3 is CASSQHQGFAEAFF. The CDR3 coding sequence is TGTGCCAGCAGCCAACACCAGGGTTTCGCTGAAGCTTTCTTT.

The sample holds many counts of this clonotype. The V call is TRBV6-2 or TRBV6-3, the J call TRBJ2-7; 9 bases fit TRBD1. Germline lookup yields CDR1 MNHEY and CDR2 SVGEGT. The CDR3 has 14 residues. The V and J ends lost 6 bases and 6 bases, in that order; junction bases with no gene match: 9. CDR3 in DNA: TGTGCCAGCAGATACGACCGGGACAGGGTCGAGCAGTACTTC. This gives the protein CASRYDRDRVEQYF.

On this clonotype itself: This may be a read error: a much more frequent sequence differs by one nucleotide. This chain links TRBV3-1 with TRBJ1-5; 9 positions agree with TRBD1. Germline V gene sequence: CDR1 LGHDT, CDR2 YNNKEL (reference sequence). The CDR3 totals 15 residues. The CDR3 is CAGSQTGGNNQPQHF. For the CDR3, the DNA is TGTGCCGGCAGCCAAACAGGGGGCAACAATCAGCCCCAGCATTTT.

This clonotype turned up a few times. This chain uses TRBV27 with TRBJ2-7; D is undetermined. Trimming removed 9 bases at V and 2 bases at J, with 20 bases between. CDR1 MNHEY and CDR2 SMNVEV come from the germline V gene (reference sequence). This CDR3 has 15 amino acids. The CDR3 loop reads CARPWEQLGTYEQYF. The CDR3 bases are TGTGCCAGGCCCTGGGAACAGCTAGGGACCTACGAGCAGTACTTC.

This clonotype was seen only a few times. The chain combines TRBV3-1 with TRBJ2-7, with 9 bases that match TRBD1. Germline V gene data show CDR1 as LGHDT and CDR2 as YNNKEL (reference sequence). The V and J ends lost 3 bases and 3 bases, in that order; junction bases with no gene match: 6. The CDR3 length is 15 residues. CDR3 nucleotides: TGTGCCAGCAGCCATGGGGACAGGGTGAACTACGAGCAGTACTTC. It yields the protein CASSHGDRVNYEQYF.

This clonotype has a handful of counts. The rearrangement joins TRBV7-2 to TRBJ2-2; 9 bases fit TRBD1. The junction had 9 bases not matched to a gene; V was cut back by 4 bases and J by 6 bases. Germline loops: CDR1 SGHTA, CDR2 FQGNSA. The CDR3 extends over 16 amino acids. The CDR3 spells CASSSTGTGYSGELFF. CDR3 sequence (DNA): TGTGCCAGCAGCTCGACCGGGACAGGGTATTCCGGGGAGCTGTTTTTT. Full variable domain (outside the CDR3, taken from reference TRBV7-2 and TRBJ2-2): GAGVSQSPSNKVTEKGKDVELRCDPISGHTALYWYRQSLGQGLEFLIYFQGNSAPDKSGLPSDRFSAERTGGSVSTLTIQRTQQEDSAVYLCASSSTGTGYSGELFFGEGSRLTVL.

This clonotype was seen more than once but under ten times. The chain links TRBV10-2 to TRBJ1-2, with D possibly being TRBD1 (6 bases). The germline V gene has CDR1 WSHSY and CDR2 SAAADI. V lost 5 bases to trimming and J lost 4 bases, with 14 bases between them. CDR3 size: 14 residues. For the CDR3, the DNA is TGCGCCAGCAGTCGACAGGACGTCGGCTATGGCTACACCTTC. This codes for CASSRQDVGYGYTF.

V is TRBV6-1 and J is TRBJ2-5; 9 bases are a match to TRBD1. CDR1 MNHNS and CDR2 SASEGT come from the germline V gene. This CDR3 is built from 16 residues. Trimming at V came to 6 bases and at J to 5 bases, leaving 13 bases not matched to a gene. The CDR3 here is CASSPGTGMIHETQYF. The CDR3 DNA sequence: TGTGCCAGCAGCCCAGGGACAGGGATGATACACGAGACCCAGTACTTC.

Notes on this clonotype: A much larger clone differs from this one at a single base, so this may be a read error. The chain recombines TRBV2 with TRBJ1-5; D is undetermined. The V end was cut by 6 bases, the J end by 7 bases, with 16 bases between. CDR1 is SNHLY, CDR2 FYNNEI, per germline. The CDR3 is made up of 14 amino acids. The CDR3 sequence is CASSLMTRWQPQHF. CDR3 coding DNA: TGTGCCAGCAGCCTCATGACAAGGTGGCAGCCCCAGCATTTT.

V gene TRBV5-1 combines with J gene TRBJ2-7; TRBD1 or TRBD2 may be the D gene (5 bases each). Germline V gives CDR1 SGHRS, CDR2 YFSETQ. The ends were cut back, 2 bases at V and 3 bases at J, with 12 bases in the middle. The CDR3 consists of 14 residues. CDR3 DNA sequence: TGCGCCAGCAGCTTATCGACAGACTACTACGAGCAGTACTTC. Translating it yields CASSLSTDYYEQYF. The complete variable domain, with remaining parts taken from reference TRBV5-1 and TRBJ2-7, reads KAGVTQTPRYLIKTRGQQVTLSCSPISGHRSVSWYQQTPGQGLQFLFEYFSETQRNKGNFPGRFSGRQFSNSRSEMNVSTLELGDSALYLCASSLSTDYYEQYFGPGTRLTVT.

There are many counts of this clonotype. The chain combines TRBV28 with TRBJ1-5; 10 bases map to TRBD1. V gave up 6 bases and J gave up 10 bases; unmatched junction bases: 12. This CDR3 spans 15 amino acids. The germline CDR1 and CDR2 sequences are MDHEN and SYDVKM. The CDR3 DNA follows: TGTGCCAGCAGGCCGGGACAGGGGAACCGTAGTCCCCAGCATTTT. Translation: CASRPGQGNRSPQHF.

In its sample, this clonotype was seen many times. The rearrangement joins TRBV6-1 to TRBJ1-1; no clear D gene. Germline CDR1 reads MNHNS; CDR2 reads SASEGT. With 5 bases removed from V and 0 bases from J, the gap between germline ends came to 7 bases. The CDR3 has 13 residues. The CDR3 DNA is TGTGCCAGCAGTCGGGCCTTGAACACTGAAGCTTTCTTT. Protein sequence: CASSRALNTEAFF.

This clonotype was detected many times. V and J are TRBV5-4 and TRBJ2-7; possibly TRBD1 or TRBD2 for D (5 bases each). CDR1 SGHNT and CDR2 YYREEE come from the germline V gene (reference sequence). Between the trimmed V and J ends, which lost 4 bases and 2 bases, there was a span of 19 bases. The CDR3 length is 16 residues. CDR3 nucleotides: TGTGCCAGCAGCCTGAAAACCCTAGGGACGGCCTACGAGCAGTACTTC. Translated: CASSLKTLGTAYEQYF.

The chain combines TRBV13 with TRBJ2-5; possibly TRBD1 or TRBD2 for D (5 bases each). This CDR3 is 16 amino acids long. Germline lookup yields CDR1 PRHDT and CDR2 FYEKMQ (reference sequence). V shed 5 bases and J shed 4 bases, with 20 bases lying between them. Here the CDR3 DNA reads TGTGCCAGCAGCCGAGGTGTGCACGGGACGGGAGAGACCCAGTACTTC. This codes for CASSRGVHGTGETQYF.

The chain recombines TRBV2 with TRBJ2-7, with TRBD2 identical over 7 bases. Germline CDR1 SNHLY, CDR2 FYNNEI. This CDR3 has 13 amino acids. Trimming removed 7 bases from V and 4 bases from J; junction bases left unmatched: 7. CDR3 region: CASKGQGGYEQYF. The CDR3 DNA sequence: TGTGCCAGCAAGGGCCAGGGAGGGTACGAGCAGTACTTC.

This clonotype came up a few times. A much more abundant neighbour one base away suggests this may be a read error. The J gene is TRBJ2-5, the V gene TRBV7-9, with D possibly being TRBD2 (7 bases). The V gene's germline CDR1 is SEHNR and CDR2 FQNEAQ (reference sequence). The CDR3 runs to 14 residues. Trimming took off 5 bases at V and 4 bases at J, with 14 bases between the two ends. CDR3 loop: CASSREGGAETQYF. For the CDR3, the DNA is TGTGCCAGCAGCAGAGAAGGGGGGGCAGAGACCCAGTACTTC.

This clonotype was seen ten or more times. The chain employs TRBV27 and TRBJ2-5; D is unclear. The CDR3 consists of 16 residues. The V gene lost 5 bases and the J gene lost 1 base, with 17 bases spanning the gap. CDR1 and CDR2 from the germline V gene are MNHEY and SMNVEV (reference sequence). The CDR3 DNA reads as TGTGCCAGCAGTCGAGTAGGTCGGTCATCCCAAGAGACCCAGTACTTC. This translates into CASSRVGRSSQETQYF.

This clonotype was seen ten or more times. The chain uses TRBV6-1 and TRBJ1-2; D may be TRBD1 (6 bases). CDR3 length: 15 residues. From germline, CDR1 is MNHNS and CDR2 SASEGT. V was clipped by 6 bases and J by 2 bases, with 16 bases between them. Written as DNA, the CDR3 is TGTGCCAGCAGCAGGAAGACAGGTGCGAACTATGGCTACACCTTC. This encodes CASSRKTGANYGYTF.

The rearrangement links TRBV28 to TRBJ1-5, with 7 bases matching TRBD1. Germline CDR1 and CDR2: MDHEN and SYDVKM. V lost 5 bases and J lost 5; bases outside the gene matches: 18. CDR3 size: 18 residues. In DNA, the CDR3 is TGTGCCAGCAGTCGACAGGGAGGAGGAGGGAGCGCTTATCAGCCCCAGCATTTT. Residues: CASSRQGGGGSAYQPQHF.

This chain links TRBV10-1 with TRBJ1-4; TRBD1 aligns across 8 bases. CDR1 is WNHNN and CDR2 is SYGVQD in the germline V gene (reference sequence). The CDR3 has 15 amino acids. V dropped 5 bases and J dropped 4; count of bases not matched to a gene: 6. The CDR3 nucleotides read TGCGCCAGCAGTTTCCAGGGGGCAGTTAATGAAAAACTGTTTTTT. It translates to CASSFQGAVNEKLFF.

In its sample, this clonotype was seen many times. This chain connects TRBV12-3 or TRBV12-4 to TRBJ2-7, with TRBD2 matching 12 bases. The length of the CDR3 is 14 residues. V dropped 7 bases and J dropped 3; count of bases not matched to a gene: 4. The CDR3 DNA follows: TGTGCCAGCACCCTAGCGGGAGGGAGCTACGAGCAGTACTTC. It specifies CASTLAGGSYEQYF.

At least ten counts were recorded for this clonotype. Mismatch with germline at one junction end may stem from a read error. The CDR3 here is CASSLEVGTQETQYF. As DNA, the CDR3 is TGTGCTAGCAGCTTAGAAGTGGGAACCCAAGAGACCCAGTACTTC. The rearrangement joins TRBV7-7 to TRBJ2-5; unclear D gene. The germline V gene encodes CDR1 SSHAT and CDR2 FNYEAQ (reference sequence). The CDR3 totals 15 residues. Complete variable domain (other parts from reference TRBV7-7 and TRBJ2-5): GAGVSQSPRYKVTKRGQDVTLRCDPISSHATLYWYQQALGQGPEFLTYFNYEAQPDKSGLPSDRFSAERPEGSISTLTIQRTEQRDSAMYRCASSLEVGTQETQYFGPGTRLLVL.

The sample holds many counts of this clonotype. This chain connects TRBV10-3 to TRBJ2-5, with D hard to call. The CDR3 is made up of 13 amino acids. The V and J ends lost 3 bases and 5 bases respectively, with 10 bases between them. The V gene's germline CDR1 is ENHRY and CDR2 SYGVKD. As DNA, the CDR3 is TGTGCCATCAGTGACCCCGCGCGGGAGACCCAGTACTTC. Its protein product is CAISDPARETQYF.